A selection of T cell receptor beta chains follows, all from one sample in a study of regulatory T cells in long-lasting Graves disease. TCRdb re-called the multiplex PCR reads with MiXCR, one entry per CDR3 protein. The sample yields fewer than 600,000 distinct CDR3 sequences, 20% to 25% seen once. The sequences come from peripheral blood mononuclear cells (PBMCs), collected when the disease was refractory, from a patient treated with antithyroid drugs. Receptors originate from a female donor with Graves disease. Each CDR3 is given with its conserved first and last residue. Each record gives: D gene, J gene, CDR3 length, V gene, clone size, CDR3 DNA, CDR3 protein. The D gene is left open where the match is weak. Rows give clone size only sometimes, using once, few, many, or a class for an expanded clone.

NA	TRBJ1-1	12	TRBV2	NA	TGTGCCAGCAGGGAGGGTATGGCTGAAGCTTTCTTT	CASREGMAEAFF
NA	TRBJ2-3	12	TRBV27	few	TGTGCCAGCAGTAACGTTGGGGATACGCAGTATTTT	CASSNVGDTQYF
TRBD2	TRBJ2-2	17	TRBV4-3	NA	TGCGCCAGCAGCCAAGACGCAGCGGGGGGAAACACCGGGGAGCTGTTTTTT	CASSQDAAGGNTGELFF
NA	TRBJ2-7	16	TRBV28	many	TGTGCCAGCAGTTTCGGCAGGCTTGACATAGTTTACGAGCAGTACTTC	CASSFGRLDIVYEQYF
TRBD1	TRBJ2-3	15	TRBV28	many	TGTGCCAGCAGTTCCCGGGACAGGGGGATAGAGACGCAGTATTTT	CASSSRDRGIETQYF
NA	TRBJ1-2	12	TRBV27	NA	TGTGCCAGCGGTGGGGGGGTCTATGGCTACACCTTC	CASGGGVYGYTF
NA	TRBJ2-2	16	TRBV19	few	TGTGCCAGTAGTATGATTGGAAGGGATCACACCGGGGAGCTGTTTTTT	CASSMIGRDHTGELFF
NA	TRBJ2-3	14	TRBV28	NA	TGTGCCAGCAGTTTTCCCGGGACGCCCTTTGCGCAGTATTTT	CASSFPGTPFAQYF
NA	TRBJ1-5	12	TRBV6-1	many	TGTGCCAGCGAGGATAGCAATCAGCCCCAGCATTTT	CASEDSNQPQHF
NA	TRBJ1-4	16	TRBV7-2	NA	TGTGCCAGCAGCACCCCGGGACAAGCAACTAATGAAAAACTGTTTTTT	CASSTPGQATNEKLFF
TRBD1	TRBJ1-2	16	TRBV7-2	few	TGTGCCAGCAGCCCGGGACAGGGGCACGGTGACTATGGCTACACCTTC	CASSPGQGHGDYGYTF
NA	TRBJ2-7	13	TRBV7-2	many	TGTGCCAGCAAAGGACCGAGCTCCTACGAGCAGTACTTC	CASKGPSSYEQYF
TRBD1	TRBJ2-2	16	TRBV24-1	NA	TGTGCCACCAGTGATTGGGACAGGTCGAACACCGGGGAGCTGTTTTTT	CATSDWDRSNTGELFF
NA	TRBJ1-1	17	TRBV7-2	many	TGTGCCAGCAGCTTAGTAAGAAATAGGGGGAGGAACACTGAAGCTTTCTTT	CASSLVRNRGRNTEAFF
NA	TRBJ2-7	13	TRBV6-1	many	TGTGCCAGCAGTGAGAGAGGGAACTACGAGCAGTACTTC	CASSERGNYEQYF
NA	TRBJ1-4	14	TRBV7-8	NA	TGTGCCAGCAGCTTAAACAGGGAGAATGAAAAACTGTTTTTT	CASSLNRENEKLFF
NA	TRBJ1-6	13	TRBV19	few	TGTGCCAGTAGTCCCTCGGGGGACTCACCCCTCCACTTT	CASSPSGDSPLHF
NA	TRBJ2-7	14	TRBV4-3	NA	TGTGCCAGCAGCCAAGACCGGGCCTCCTACGAGCAGTACTTC	CASSQDRASYEQYF
TRBD1	TRBJ1-5	15	TRBV6-1	NA	TGTGCCAGCAGCCGCGACAGGGCCGGCAATCAGCCCCAGCATTTT	CASSRDRAGNQPQHF
NA	TRBJ1-2	11	TRBV6-5	few	TGTGCCAGCAGTTACTCGGAGGGCTACACCTTC	CASSYSEGYTF
TRBD1	TRBJ1-2	14	TRBV6-1	many	TGTGCCAGCAGTGGGACAGGTCCTAACTATGGCTACACCTTC	CASSGTGPNYGYTF
NA	TRBJ2-2	15	TRBV30	NA	TGTGCCTGGAACTTCGGCCAGGGGTACACCGGGGAGCTGTTTTTT	CAWNFGQGYTGELFF
NA	TRBJ2-2	12	TRBV12-3/TRBV12-4	many	TGTGCCAGCAGTCTTGCTGGGTGGGAGCTGTTTTTT	CASSLAGWELFF
NA	TRBJ2-1	14	TRBV12-3/TRBV12-4	NA	TGTGCCAGCAGTTTGGTTCGGGCAGCAGGTGAGCAGTTCTTC	CASSLVRAAGEQFF
NA	TRBJ1-2	15	TRBV2	many	TGTGCCAGCAGTTACTCCGGGACGGATAACTATGGCTACACCTTC	CASSYSGTDNYGYTF
TRBD2	TRBJ2-2	15	TRBV7-2	few	TGTGCCAGCAGCTTCGCTAGCGGTCGTAGCGGGGAGCTGTTTTTT	CASSFASGRSGELFF
NA	TRBJ2-4	12	TRBV12-3/TRBV12-4	many	NA	CASGFAGGNAGF
TRBD1	TRBJ2-3	15	TRBV12-3/TRBV12-4	few	TGTGCCAGCAGTTTAAGCCAGGGGGGCACAGATACGCAGTATTTT	CASSLSQGGTDTQYF
TRBD1	TRBJ1-5	17	TRBV2	many	TGTGCCAGCAGTGGAACCAGGACAGGGGAGAGCAATCAGCCCCAGCATTTT	CASSGTRTGESNQPQHF
NA	TRBJ2-2	17	TRBV7-8	few	TGTGCCAGCAGCCTACGGACACCCGATTTGAACACCGGGGAGCTGTTTTTT	CASSLRTPDLNTGELFF
TRBD1	TRBJ1-5	13	TRBV29-1	NA	TGCAGCGTTGGGACAGGGGAATATCAGCCCCAGCATTTT	CSVGTGEYQPQHF
NA	TRBJ2-5	13	TRBV20-1	many	TGCAGTGCTCCGGACCCGAGTCTCGGGACCCAGTACTTC	CSAPDPSLGTQYF
NA	TRBJ2-7	14	TRBV27	NA	TGTGCCAGCAGTCCACGGGCAGGGCCCTACGAGCAGTACTTC	CASSPRAGPYEQYF